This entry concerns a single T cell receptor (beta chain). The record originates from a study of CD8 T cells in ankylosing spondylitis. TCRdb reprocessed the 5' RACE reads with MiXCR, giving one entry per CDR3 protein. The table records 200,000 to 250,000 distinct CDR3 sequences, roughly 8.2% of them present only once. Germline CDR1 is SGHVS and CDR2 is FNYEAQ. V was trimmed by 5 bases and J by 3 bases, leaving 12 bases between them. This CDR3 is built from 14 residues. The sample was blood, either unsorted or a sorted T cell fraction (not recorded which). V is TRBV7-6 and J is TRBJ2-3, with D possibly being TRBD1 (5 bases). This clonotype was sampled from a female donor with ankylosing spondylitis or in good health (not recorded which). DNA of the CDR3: TGTGCCAGCAGCCGCGAAGGGGCGACAGATACGCAGTATTTT. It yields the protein CASSREGATDTQYF.